This TCR beta chain was found in a study of sequential checkpoint blockade in melanoma. About the research overall: Each arm's sequence ended with maintenance nivolumab.

This clone has only a few counts. After removal of 1 base from V and 4 bases from J, the junction contained 7 bases not matched to a gene. This CDR3 contains 16 residues. The germline CDR1 and CDR2 sequences are MGHRA and YSYEKL. Using immunoSEQ multiplex PCR, the repertoire was profiled, and TCRdb retains in-frame clones only, with some absent. There are 17,000 or so clones in the sample; approximately 80% occur only once, and 12% lies in the top ten. Treatment of the sample: randomized to nivolumab then ipilimumab (arm A) or the reverse (arm B). Sorted cells were live CD3+CD8+, lacking CD19 and CD56, from PBMCs.

The chain is built from TRBV4-1 and TRBJ2-7; 10 bases agree with TRBD1. Sequencing used CD8+ T cells sorted from blood (inferred from file names), obtained from a patient given nivolumab and ipilimumab in sequence. This sequence originates from a human donor with melanoma. This CDR3 is CASSQVLPGQGYEQYF. CDR3 coding DNA: TGCGCCAGCAGCCAAGTGCTACCGGGACAGGGGTACGAGCAGTACTTC.